This T cell receptor beta chain comes out of a study of PD-1 blockade in classical Hodgkin lymphoma. Study observations and caveats: Unlike CD8+ TCR diversity, which did not rise significantly by C4D1, CD4+ TCR diversity did.

From germline, CDR1 is SQVTM and CDR2 ANQGSEA. V lost 5 bases to trimming and J lost 7 bases, with 20 bases between them. The CDR3 covers 14 residues. The repertoire was sequenced with immunoSEQ multiplex PCR; TCRdb's copy has only in-frame clones and lacks some. The table records 23,000 or so clones, 80% to 90% of them present only once. All trial patients relapsed after autologous stem cell transplantation. Complete response, partial response or progressive disease were the best responses. Comments on this clone: Its target is unknown.

The clonotype originates from a human donor with classical Hodgkin lymphoma. The rearrangement uses TRBV29-1 and TRBJ1-1, with a possible D match to TRBD1 (5 bases). The sequencing here drew on peripheral blood mononuclear cells (PBMCs), taken before the second cycle of nivolumab. This CDR3 is CSVRQRLKKGEAFF. CDR3 coding DNA: TGCAGCGTTCGACAGAGGTTAAAGAAAGGTGAAGCTTTCTTT. The variable domain in full, completed from reference TRBV29-1 and TRBJ1-1, reads SAVISQKPSRDICQRGTSLTIQCQVDSQVTMMFWYRQQPGQSLTLIATANQGSEATYESGFVIDKFPISRPNLTFSTLTVSNMSPEDSSIYLCSVRQRLKKGEAFFGQGTRLTVV.